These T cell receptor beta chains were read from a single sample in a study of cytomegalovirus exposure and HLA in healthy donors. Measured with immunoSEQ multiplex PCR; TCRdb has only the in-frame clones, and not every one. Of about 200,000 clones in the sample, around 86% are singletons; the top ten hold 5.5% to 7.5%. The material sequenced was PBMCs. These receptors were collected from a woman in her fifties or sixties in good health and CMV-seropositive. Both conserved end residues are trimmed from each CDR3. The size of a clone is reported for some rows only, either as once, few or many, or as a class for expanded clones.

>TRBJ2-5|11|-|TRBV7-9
ASSHRGPETQY
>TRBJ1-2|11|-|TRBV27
ASSQSGGNGYT
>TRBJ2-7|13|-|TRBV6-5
ASSYSSGRAIEQY
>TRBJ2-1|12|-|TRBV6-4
ASSVGLESNEQF
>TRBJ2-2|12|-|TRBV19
ASSIAAYTGELF
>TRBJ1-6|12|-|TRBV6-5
ASSRDPGDSPLH
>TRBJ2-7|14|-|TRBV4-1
ASSLLSQGGTYEQY
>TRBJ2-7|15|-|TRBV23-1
ASSLTSGRACSYEQY
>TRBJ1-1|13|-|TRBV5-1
ASSPTSGRDTEAF
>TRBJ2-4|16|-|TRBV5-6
ASSHGGQGAMAKNSQY
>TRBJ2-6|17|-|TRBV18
ASSPGLAGGKAGANVLT
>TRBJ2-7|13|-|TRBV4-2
ASSPRTSAGYEQY
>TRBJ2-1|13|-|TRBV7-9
ASSLPGSSYNEQF
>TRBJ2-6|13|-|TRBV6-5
ASGAGSSGANVLT
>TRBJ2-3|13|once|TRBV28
ASSLTSVGRDTQY
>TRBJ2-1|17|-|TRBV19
ASSIVGLAGGLVYNEQF
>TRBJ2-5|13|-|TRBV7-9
SSSQAAGGGETQY
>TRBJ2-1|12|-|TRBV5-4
ASSTGTSGDEQF
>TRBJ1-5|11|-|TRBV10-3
AIRDYGNQPQH
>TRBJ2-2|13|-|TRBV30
AWSNRVGETGELF
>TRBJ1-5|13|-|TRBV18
ASSPGQLNNQPQH
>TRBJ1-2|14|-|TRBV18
ASSPRDRALSDGYT
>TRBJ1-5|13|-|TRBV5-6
ASSSGVRGNQPQH
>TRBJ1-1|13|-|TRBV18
ASSRDTGQATEAF
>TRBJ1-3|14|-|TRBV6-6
ASSYSAGPPGNTIY
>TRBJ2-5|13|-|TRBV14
ASSQDWKAWETQY
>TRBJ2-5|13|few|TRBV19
ASRTGTGVGETQY
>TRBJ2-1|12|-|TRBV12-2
ASRFRLDDNEQF
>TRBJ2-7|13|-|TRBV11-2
ASSLLTGQGYEQY
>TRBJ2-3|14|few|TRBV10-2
ASSFLGSVGADTQY
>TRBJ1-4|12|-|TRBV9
ASSSGQKDEKLF
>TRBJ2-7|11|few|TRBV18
ASSPSTSREQY
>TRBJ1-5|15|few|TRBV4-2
ASSQTGGPPSNQPQH
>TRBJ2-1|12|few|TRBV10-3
AISESHSYNEQF
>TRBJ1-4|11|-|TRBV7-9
ASSRDIGEKLF
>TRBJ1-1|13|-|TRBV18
ASSPPAGGDTEAF
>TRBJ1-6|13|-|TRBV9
ASSVGQGLNSPLH
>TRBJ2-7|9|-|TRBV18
ASSPENQQY
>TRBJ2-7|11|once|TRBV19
ASSDTGTREQY
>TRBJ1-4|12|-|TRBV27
ASSDRGGEEKLF
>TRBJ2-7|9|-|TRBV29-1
SVEEGHRKS
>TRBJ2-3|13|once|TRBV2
ASSTGDPSTDTQY
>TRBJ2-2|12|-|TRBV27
ASKKGLDTGELF
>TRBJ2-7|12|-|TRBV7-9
ASSLGLAGHEQY
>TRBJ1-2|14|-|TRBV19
ASGGDAGYLGDGYT
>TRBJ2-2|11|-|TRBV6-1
ASSGEGTGELF
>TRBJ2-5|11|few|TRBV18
ASTGPAAETQY
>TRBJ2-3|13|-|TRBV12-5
ASGSGGGRTDTQY
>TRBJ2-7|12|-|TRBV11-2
ASRGQGRSYEQY
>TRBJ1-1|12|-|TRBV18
ASSFQGFGTEAF